The source of this T cell receptor beta chain is a study of cytomegalovirus exposure and HLA in healthy donors (dated by TCRdb to the late 2010s). At the level of the whole study: An earlier analysis of approximately 640 of the donors reported about 290 Gb of sequence data and more than 90 million unique TCR beta sequences from some 180 million T cells. An early release that covered fewer than 750 HLA-typed donors contained about 300 gigabases of sequencing data and tens of millions of unique TCR sequences. Of the 300 to 500 genotyped donors, 75% to 85% were placed in the genetic ancestry cluster associated with self-reported Caucasian donors. The study aimed to test whether cataloging public T cell receptors could reveal signatures of past pathogen exposure. The T cell repertoires of 666 subjects were profiled by immunosequencing and related to cytomegalovirus serostatus. In addition to the first cohort of 500 to 850 subjects, a separate validation cohort of approximately 130 different subjects was used. To predict cytomegalovirus infection status, the study combined high-throughput TCR immunosequencing, statistical association of individual TCRs with disease status, and machine learning. A later analysis re-analyzed previously published TCR beta repertoires from hundreds of donors and added high-resolution HLA genotyping to study TCR occurrence patterns. In the later analysis, no new phenotypic data were used to find candidate immune exposures; instead, reliance was placed on TCR beta sequences and their occurrence across donors. An earlier analysis of fewer than 700 of the donors applied high-throughput TCR beta sequencing to assess whether each TCR beta V gene segment acted as functional or pseudogenic. Alongside the repertoire data, information on donor age, sex, ethnicity and CMV serostatus was compiled. Genome-wide SNP genotypes for about 55% of the roughly 670 donors were used in a later genetic analysis, which treated that subset as a discovery cohort. All discovery cohort repertoires had been generated on a single sequencing platform. HLA typing covered class I and class II loci at four-digit resolution. The number of typed donors differed by locus: about 620-640 for A, B, C, DRB1 and DQB1; roughly 510 for DQA1; around 580 for DPA1; and around 450 for DPB1. Because of strong linkage in the cohort, 5 or 6 DR-DQ haplotypes were treated as single units for association and clustering. Among a few hundred genotyped donors of the cohort, an average of around 240,000 unique TCR beta nucleotide sequences were sequenced per donor, roughly 18% of them non-productive.

The cohort consisted of 600 to 700 healthy bone marrow donors. Cohort members were all nominally healthy when sampled, although unrecorded immune exposures were likely present. The donor tested CMV seropositive and was one of the 289 seropositive cohort members. Every donor gave a peripheral blood sample, and the peripheral blood mononuclear cells from that sample were used for TCR beta sequencing. The Qiagen DNeasy Blood Extraction Kit was used to extract genomic DNA from the blood cell samples. Library generation was performed with the immunoSEQ multiplex PCR assay. The multiplex PCR relied on a mix of 60 forward primers for TCR Vbeta segments and 13 reverse primers for TCR Jbeta segments. The CDR3 region of rearranged TCR beta genes was amplified from genomic DNA with a multiplex PCR assay. On the Illumina HiSeq System, the amplified TCR beta libraries were sequenced as 87-base-pair reads. The study's own analysis went as follows. A later analysis tallied around 82 million unique TCR beta chains across the 666 repertoires, and 10 million to 11 million of those chains were shared by two or more donors. To remove PCR and sequencing errors, raw reads were error-corrected and collapsed into unique sequences using a nearest-neighbor algorithm that merged closely related sequences. Alignment of CDR3 sequences to IMGT reference sequences was used to assign V, D and J gene segments. For a sequence to be retained, a match of at least six nucleotides was required to both a V gene segment and a J gene segment. Rearrangements were called productive when the CDR3 lacked stop codons and stayed in frame with V and J; all others were non-productive. Following IMGT convention, CDR3 was defined as the stretch from the second conserved V-encoded cysteine up to the conserved J-encoded phenylalanine. Sequences without an unambiguous match to a single V gene segment were excluded from the earlier analysis of about 640 of the donors. An earlier analysis of several hundred of the donors called V segments functional above 56.7% productive rearrangements and segregating when the between-donor standard deviation exceeded 5%. A statistical classification framework was built for diagnosing cytomegalovirus status from the catalog of TCR beta chain sequences. A later analysis assigned V and J genes by comparing TCR nucleotide sequences with IMGT/GENE-DB human TR gene sequences. Using the TCRdist pipeline, a later analysis assigned CDR3 sequences along with most-parsimonious VDJ recombination scenarios. In a later analysis, each TCR beta chain was defined by its CDR3 amino acid sequence together with its V-gene family, and reads without a unique V-gene family were excluded. To address suspected cross-contamination and a sequencing artifact, a later analysis removed 592 highly shared, low-generation-probability nucleotide sequences. In a later analysis, a clonal expansion index for each public chain was calculated from normalized within-repertoire ranks of inferred template counts. In a later analysis, generation probabilities were computed using a VDJ recombination model fitted to out-of-frame rearrangements, and the results were checked against IGoR. Hypergeometric tests were used in a later analysis to score TCR-TCR, TCR-HLA and TCR-CMV co-occurrence, with a repertoire-size bias correction applied to the TCR pairs. False discovery rates were estimated in a later analysis by permuting HLA or CMV assignments 20 times. A later analysis grouped co-occurring TCRs with DBSCAN, adding TCRdist sequence similarity when clustering within HLA-allele-positive subsets. For co-occurrence clustering, repertoires with fewer than 30,000 or more than 120,000 public chains were excluded, along with five or six repertoires with anomalous nucleotide sharing. This immuneACCESS table, as held by TCRdb, lists in-frame sequences with V and J called but not all clones. Of the missing ones, under half trace to an unresolved V gene in checked studies; the others have no known cause. The DNA gave D and trimming, while V, J and clone size come from that table. The sample profile shows some 71,000 clones; over 60% of them were found once. The top ten clonotypes cover 7.5% to 8% of the sample.

The study at large found these results: In a later genetic analysis, a missense DCLRE1C variant was associated with V-gene and J-gene trimming of TCR beta chains, and the association was replicated in an independent cohort. A cluster of highly shared sequence variants was judged likely to be a technical artifact of the sequencing pipeline. In an earlier analysis of about 540 of the donors, most TCR beta V segments were observed in productive rearrangements about 87% or about 30% of the time, broadly matching IMGT annotations. In vitro tests confirmed that a few of the cytomegalovirus-associated TCR beta chains recognize cytomegalovirus antigens. Most TCR sequences were observed very rarely across donors, whereas some public TCRs were present in many individuals. In a later analysis, the rate of TCR association differed among HLA loci, with DRB1 alleles having the most associated TCRs and HLA-C alleles having the fewest. Roughly uniform sequencing depth across donors was assumed in presence/absence analyses, although this assumption may not hold. In a later analysis, more than 15,000 TCR beta sequences were associated with specific HLA alleles at a false discovery rate of 0.05. Because counts were too low, 15 to 20 rarely observed V segments, including chromosome 9 orphons, were excluded from the earlier analysis of roughly 580 of the donors. A later analysis found that HLA-associated TCR beta chains were more clonally expanded and had lower generation probabilities than equally common non-associated chains. In a later analysis, most CMV-associated TCR beta chains were found to appear HLA-restricted, with HLA associations seemingly driven largely by CMV exposure. In a later genetic analysis, fewer N-insertions in productive TCRs were reported among donors in an Asian-associated ancestry cluster than the roughly 700-donor mean. Only TCR beta chains were sequenced in this cohort, and the absence of alpha or paired-chain data limited detectable features. The study gave a list of more than 150 TCR beta chains associated with cytomegalovirus. The authors suggested that the approach could potentially be generalized to other disease states and immunological phenotypes. CMV serostatus was the only immune exposure information available for the cohort. A further reported finding was that TCR beta sequences accurately predicted the HLA-A and HLA-B alleles for most subjects in the first cohort. Some IMGT-functional V segments, including TRBV6-2 and TRBV6-3, could not be distinguished by the 87-base-pair reads and were therefore excluded. Cytomegalovirus status was reported to be diagnosed by the classifier with high specificity and sensitivity in both the original and validation cohorts. When HLA alleles, especially DR and DQ, strongly co-occurred, attributing TCR associations to individual alleles was difficult. In a later analysis, several top co-occurrence clusters were reported to appear linked to parvovirus B19, influenza, CMV and Epstein-Barr virus. Because HLA typing was unavailable for some donors at each locus, only the typed subset was used in association tests. Correlated functional status among segregating V segments might reflect linkage disequilibrium, but an unknown experimental factor could not be ruled out.

The cysteine opens and the phenylalanine closes a CDR3 of 15 amino acids. Only the CDR3 DNA is retained, 45 bases long and in frame from the first base. CDR1 SGHAT and CDR2 FQNNGV are derived from the germline V gene. Unmatched junction bases come to 1, with V trimmed by 2 bases and J by 2 bases. A word on this clone: Its antigen has not been determined. Qualities for individual bases were not recorded, and no much larger clone is one base off. The identical CDR3 is also encoded by other nucleotide sequences in the sample.

The chain is encoded by TRBV11-2 joined to TRBJ2-5, with 11 bases matching TRBD2. Sequenced sample: PBMCs. This clonotype originated in a man aged 40-55 years in good health and CMV-seropositive. In nucleotides, the sequence is TGTGCCAGCAGCTTAACTAGCGGGAGTCAAGAGACCCAGTACTTC. Translated, this is CASSLTSGSQETQYF.